The rows below give T cell receptor beta chains drawn from one sample of a study of shared clonotypes between healthy human individuals. The protocol was immunoSEQ multiplex PCR, while the TCRdb copy is restricted to in-frame clones and leaves out a portion. The sample shows about 770,000 clones, roughly 72% of them seen only once. Sequenced: memory CD4+ T cells sorted from blood. The receptors originated from a woman between 25 and 40 years old in good health. Both conserved end residues are part of each CDR3. The order of the fields is V gene, J gene, clone size, CDR3 protein. Size is stated for part of the rows, as once, few or many counts, or as a class when the clone is expanded.

TRBV7-8,TRBJ2-6,few,CASSSIEPTGANVLTF
TRBV2,TRBJ2-1,-,CASSEAPPPGNEQFF
TRBV2,TRBJ1-5,-,CASSESERYQPQHF
TRBV7-2,TRBJ2-7,once,CASSLAAQPSSYEQYF
TRBV19,TRBJ1-1,once,CASTIQGAITEAFF
TRBV2,TRBJ1-5,-,CASVQSSGMGQPQHF
TRBV7-9,TRBJ2-2,-,CASSVLAGGPTGELFF
TRBV11-2,TRBJ1-2,-,CASSQRGSYGYTF
TRBV5-1,TRBJ2-2,few,CASSRNRGQGELFF
TRBV7-9,TRBJ2-7,-,CASSPRTGAYEQYF
TRBV28,TRBJ1-5,-,CASSFVGSDQPQHF
TRBV7-2,TRBJ1-1,-,CASSSQRDTEAFF
TRBV25-1,TRBJ1-4,-,CASSENSGFGKLFF
TRBV5-1,TRBJ2-1,few,CASSVNSGSYNEQFF
TRBV7-9,TRBJ2-7,-,CASSPPGGQPTTYEQYF
TRBV15,TRBJ2-3,-,CATSRGDHGTGGADTQYF
TRBV5-1,TRBJ2-1,-,CASSPLAGEVNEQFF
TRBV4-2,TRBJ1-4,-,CASSQGGQTNEKLFF
TRBV9,TRBJ1-3,-,CASSAAPVVARNTIYF
TRBV19,TRBJ1-1,-,CASSRGTGLVATEAFF
TRBV19,TRBJ2-2,few,CASSYNFRTGELFF
TRBV7-2,TRBJ1-1,-,CASSYSRYTLNTEAFF
TRBV7-7,TRBJ2-7,many,CASSLRRDSYEQYF
TRBV7-8,TRBJ1-1,-,CASSLTQMNTEAFF
TRBV7-8,TRBJ2-7,-,CASSPAWPGLYEQYF
TRBV19,TRBJ1-1,-,CASSIERRVNTEAFF
TRBV6-4,TRBJ1-2,-,CAISGDRQLNNYGYTF
TRBV18,TRBJ1-2,-,CASSPGTGANYGYTF
TRBV29-1,TRBJ1-5,-,CSGGEGAGQPQHF
TRBV5-1,TRBJ1-1,-,CASSLLEGAGTEAFF
TRBV6-5,TRBJ1-5,-,CASFSRLGQPQHF
TRBV28,-,-,CASSWGMGWYEQYF
TRBV5-1,TRBJ2-1,-,CASSKTSGNLGEQFF
TRBV5-1,TRBJ1-1,-,CASSLLYGLGGTEAFF
TRBV19,TRBJ1-1,-,CASSDNRGTEAFF